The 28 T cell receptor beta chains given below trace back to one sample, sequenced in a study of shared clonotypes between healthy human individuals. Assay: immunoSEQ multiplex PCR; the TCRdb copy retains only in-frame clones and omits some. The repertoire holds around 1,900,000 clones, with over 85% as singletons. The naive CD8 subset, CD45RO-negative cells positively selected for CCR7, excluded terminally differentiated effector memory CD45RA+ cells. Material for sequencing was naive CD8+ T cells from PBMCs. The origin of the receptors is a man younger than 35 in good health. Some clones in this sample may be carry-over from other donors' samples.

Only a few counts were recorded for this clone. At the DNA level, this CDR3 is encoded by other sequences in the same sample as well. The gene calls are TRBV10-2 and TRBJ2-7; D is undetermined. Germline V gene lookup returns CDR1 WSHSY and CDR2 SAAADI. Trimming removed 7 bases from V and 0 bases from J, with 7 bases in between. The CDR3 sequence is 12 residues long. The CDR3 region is CASTTGSYEQYF. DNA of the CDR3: TGCGCCAGCACTACTGGCTCCTACGAGCAGTACTTC.

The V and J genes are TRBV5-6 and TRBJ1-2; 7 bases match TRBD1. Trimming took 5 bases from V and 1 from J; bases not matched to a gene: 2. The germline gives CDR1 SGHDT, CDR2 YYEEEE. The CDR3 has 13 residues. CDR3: CASRQGGNYGYTF. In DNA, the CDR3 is TGTGCCAGCAGGCAGGGGGGTAACTATGGCTACACCTTC. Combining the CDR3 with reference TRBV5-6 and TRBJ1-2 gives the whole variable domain DAGVTQSPTHLIKTRGQQVTLRCSPKSGHDTVSWYQQALGQGPQFIFQYYEEEERQRGNFPDRFSGHQFPNYSSELNVNALLLGDSALYLCASRQGGNYGYTFGSGTRLTVV.

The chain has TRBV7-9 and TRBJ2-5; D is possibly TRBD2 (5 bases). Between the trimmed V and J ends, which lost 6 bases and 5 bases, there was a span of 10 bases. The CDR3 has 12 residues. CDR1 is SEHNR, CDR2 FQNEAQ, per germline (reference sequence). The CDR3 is CASRGALETQYF. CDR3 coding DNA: TGTGCCAGCAGGGGAGCTCTGGAGACCCAGTACTTC.

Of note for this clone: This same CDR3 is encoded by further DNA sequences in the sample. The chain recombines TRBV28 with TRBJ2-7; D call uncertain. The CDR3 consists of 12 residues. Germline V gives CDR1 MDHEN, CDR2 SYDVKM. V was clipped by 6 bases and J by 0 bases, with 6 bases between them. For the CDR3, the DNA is TGTGCCAGCAGCCAGAGCTCCTACGAGCAGTACTTC. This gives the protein CASSQSSYEQYF.

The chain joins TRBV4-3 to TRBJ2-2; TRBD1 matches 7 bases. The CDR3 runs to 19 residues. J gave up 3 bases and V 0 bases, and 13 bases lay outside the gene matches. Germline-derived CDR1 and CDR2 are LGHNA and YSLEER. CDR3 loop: CASSQDLMTGRFDTGELFF. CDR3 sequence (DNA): TGCGCCAGCAGCCAAGATCTTATGACAGGGCGGTTCGACACCGGGGAGCTGTTTTTT.

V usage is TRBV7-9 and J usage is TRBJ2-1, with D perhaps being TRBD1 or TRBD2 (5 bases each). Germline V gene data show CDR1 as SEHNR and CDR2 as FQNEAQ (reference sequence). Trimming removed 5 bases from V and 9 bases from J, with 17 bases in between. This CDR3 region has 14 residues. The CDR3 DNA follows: TGTGCCAGCAGCCGAGGGGAAGACCCCATTGAGCAGTTCTTC. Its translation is CASSRGEDPIEQFF.

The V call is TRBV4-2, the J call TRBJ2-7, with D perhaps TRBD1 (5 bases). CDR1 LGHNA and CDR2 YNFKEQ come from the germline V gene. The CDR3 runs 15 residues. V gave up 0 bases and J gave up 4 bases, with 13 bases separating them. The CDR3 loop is CASSQDEGRAYEQYF. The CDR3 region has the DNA TGTGCCAGCAGCCAAGATGAAGGCAGGGCTTACGAGCAGTACTTC.

The CDR3 loop is CASSEARGVRGQNSNGYTF. CDR3 sequence (DNA): TGTGCCAGCAGTGAAGCGAGGGGCGTCAGGGGGCAGAACAGTAATGGCTACACCTTC. The rearrangement uses TRBV2 and TRBJ1-2, with 8 bases matching TRBD1. Germline CDR1 reads SNHLY; CDR2 reads FYNNEI. The CDR3 runs 19 residues. J was trimmed by 6 bases and V by 0 bases; bases with no gene match: 18.

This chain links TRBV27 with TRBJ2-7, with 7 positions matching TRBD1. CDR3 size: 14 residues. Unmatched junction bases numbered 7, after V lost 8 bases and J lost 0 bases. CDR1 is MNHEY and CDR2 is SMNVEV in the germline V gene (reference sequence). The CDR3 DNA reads TGTGCCAGCGCTACAGGGGTGAGCTCCTACGAGCAGTACTTC. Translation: CASATGVSSYEQYF.

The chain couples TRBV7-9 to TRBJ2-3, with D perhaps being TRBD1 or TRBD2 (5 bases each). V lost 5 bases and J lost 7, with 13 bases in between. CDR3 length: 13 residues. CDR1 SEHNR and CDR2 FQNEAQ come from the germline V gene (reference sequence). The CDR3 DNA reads TGTGCCAGCAGCCCGGGACCGCTCAATACGCAGTATTTT. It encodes CASSPGPLNTQYF.

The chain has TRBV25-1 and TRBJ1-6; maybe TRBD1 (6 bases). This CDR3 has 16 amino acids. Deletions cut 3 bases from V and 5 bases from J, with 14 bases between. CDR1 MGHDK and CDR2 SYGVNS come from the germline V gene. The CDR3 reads CASSDRQVDNNSPLHF. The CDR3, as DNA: TGTGCCAGCAGTGACCGACAGGTTGATAATAATTCACCCCTCCACTTT.

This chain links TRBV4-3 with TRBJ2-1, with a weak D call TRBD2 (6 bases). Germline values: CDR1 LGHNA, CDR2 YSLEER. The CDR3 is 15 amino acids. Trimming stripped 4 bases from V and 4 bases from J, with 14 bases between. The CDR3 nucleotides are TGCGCCAGCAGCCCGGGACTCCAACATTACAATGAGCAGTTCTTC. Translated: CASSPGLQHYNEQFF.

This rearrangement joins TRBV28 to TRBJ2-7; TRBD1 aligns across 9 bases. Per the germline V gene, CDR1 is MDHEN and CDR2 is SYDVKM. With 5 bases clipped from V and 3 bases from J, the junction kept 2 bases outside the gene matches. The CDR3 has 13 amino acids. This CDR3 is CASSGDRDYEQYF. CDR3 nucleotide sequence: TGTGCCAGCAGTGGGGACAGGGACTACGAGCAGTACTTC. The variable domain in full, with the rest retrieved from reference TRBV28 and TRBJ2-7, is DVKVTQSSRYLVKRTGEKVFLECVQDMDHENMFWYRQDPGLGLRLIYFSYDVKMKEKGDIPEGYSVSREKKERFSLILESASTNQTSMYLCASSGDRDYEQYFGPGTRLTVT.

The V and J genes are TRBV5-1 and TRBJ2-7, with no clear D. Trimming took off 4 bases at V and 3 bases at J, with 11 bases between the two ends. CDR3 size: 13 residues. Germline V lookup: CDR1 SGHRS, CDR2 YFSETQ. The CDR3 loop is CASSPSILYEQYF. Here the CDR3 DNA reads TGCGCCAGCAGCCCCTCAATCCTCTACGAGCAGTACTTC.

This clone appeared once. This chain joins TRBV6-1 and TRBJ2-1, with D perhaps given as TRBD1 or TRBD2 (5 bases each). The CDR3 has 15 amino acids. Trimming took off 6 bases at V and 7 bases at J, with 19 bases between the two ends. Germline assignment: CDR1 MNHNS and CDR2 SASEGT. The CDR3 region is CASRSGTSFGNEQFF. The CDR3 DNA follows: TGTGCCAGCAGGAGTGGGACCTCCTTCGGGAATGAGCAGTTCTTC.

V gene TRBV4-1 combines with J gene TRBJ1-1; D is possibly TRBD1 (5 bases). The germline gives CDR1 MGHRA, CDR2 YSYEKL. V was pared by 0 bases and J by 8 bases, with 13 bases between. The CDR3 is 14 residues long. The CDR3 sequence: CASSQDFTRQEAFF. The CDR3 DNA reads TGCGCCAGCAGCCAAGACTTTACCCGACAGGAAGCTTTCTTT.

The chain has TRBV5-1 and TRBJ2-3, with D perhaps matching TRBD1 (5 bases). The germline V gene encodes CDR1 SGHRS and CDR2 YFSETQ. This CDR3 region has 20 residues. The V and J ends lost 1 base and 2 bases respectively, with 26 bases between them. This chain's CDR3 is CASSLSSGVRATRFTDTQYF. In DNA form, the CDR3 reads TGCGCCAGCAGCTTGTCCTCTGGAGTCAGGGCAACTCGCTTCACAGATACGCAGTATTTT.

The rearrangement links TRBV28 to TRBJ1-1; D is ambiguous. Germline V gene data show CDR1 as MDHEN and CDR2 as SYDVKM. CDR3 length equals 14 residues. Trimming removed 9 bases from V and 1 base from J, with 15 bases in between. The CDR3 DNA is TGTGCCAGTGATACCCCAACGGGGAACACTGAAGCTTTCTTT. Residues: CASDTPTGNTEAFF.

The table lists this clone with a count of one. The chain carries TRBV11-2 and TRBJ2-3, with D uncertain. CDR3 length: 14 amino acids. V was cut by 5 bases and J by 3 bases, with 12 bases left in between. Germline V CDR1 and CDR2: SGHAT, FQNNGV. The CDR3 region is CASSPGPETDTQYF. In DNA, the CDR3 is TGTGCCAGCAGCCCGGGTCCCGAGACAGATACGCAGTATTTT. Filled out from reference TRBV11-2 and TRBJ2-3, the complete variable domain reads EAGVAQSPRYKIIEKRQSVAFWCNPISGHATLYWYQQILGQGPKLLIQFQNNGVVDDSQLPKDRFSAERLKGVDSTLKIQPAKLEDSAVYLCASSPGPETDTQYFGPGTRLTVL.

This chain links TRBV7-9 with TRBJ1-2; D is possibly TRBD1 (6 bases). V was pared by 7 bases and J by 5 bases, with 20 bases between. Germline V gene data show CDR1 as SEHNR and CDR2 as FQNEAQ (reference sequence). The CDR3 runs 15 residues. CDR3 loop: CASTNNREATYGYTF. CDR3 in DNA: TGTGCCAGCACCAATAACAGGGAAGCAACTTATGGCTACACCTTC.

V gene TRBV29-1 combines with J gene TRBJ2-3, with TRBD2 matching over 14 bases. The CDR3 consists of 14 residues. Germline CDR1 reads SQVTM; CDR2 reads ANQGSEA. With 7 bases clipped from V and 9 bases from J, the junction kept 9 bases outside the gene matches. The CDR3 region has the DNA TGCAGCGCCGGTCCGGGACTAGCGGGAGACACGCAGTATTTT. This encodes CSAGPGLAGDTQYF.

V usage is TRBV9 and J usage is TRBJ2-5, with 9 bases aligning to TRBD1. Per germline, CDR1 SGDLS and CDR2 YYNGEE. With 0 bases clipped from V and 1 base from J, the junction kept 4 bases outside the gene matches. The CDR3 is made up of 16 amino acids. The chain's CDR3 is CASSVERDRAQETQYF. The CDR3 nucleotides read TGTGCCAGCAGCGTAGAGAGGGACAGGGCCCAAGAGACCCAGTACTTC.

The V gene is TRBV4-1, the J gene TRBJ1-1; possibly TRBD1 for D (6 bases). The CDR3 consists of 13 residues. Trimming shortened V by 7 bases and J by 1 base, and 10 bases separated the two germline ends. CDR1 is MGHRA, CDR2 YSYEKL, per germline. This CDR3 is CASTIRGNTEAFF. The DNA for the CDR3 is TGCGCCAGCACAATCAGGGGGAACACTGAAGCTTTCTTT.

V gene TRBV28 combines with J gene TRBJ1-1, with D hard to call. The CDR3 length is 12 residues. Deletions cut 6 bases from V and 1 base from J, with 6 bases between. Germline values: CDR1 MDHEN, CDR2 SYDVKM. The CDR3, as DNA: TGTGCCAGCAGGTCGCAGAACACTGAAGCTTTCTTT. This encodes CASRSQNTEAFF. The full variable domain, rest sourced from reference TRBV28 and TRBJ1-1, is DVKVTQSSRYLVKRTGEKVFLECVQDMDHENMFWYRQDPGLGLRLIYFSYDVKMKEKGDIPEGYSVSREKKERFSLILESASTNQTSMYLCASRSQNTEAFFGQGTRLTVV.

The CDR3 coding sequence is TGTGCCAGTAGGAAGACAGGATCCTACGAGCAGTACTTC. This codes for CASRKTGSYEQYF. This chain uses TRBV19 with TRBJ2-7; D is perhaps TRBD1 (6 bases). This CDR3 has 13 residues. The V gene's germline CDR1 is LNHDA and CDR2 SQIVND (reference sequence). V was clipped by 6 bases and J by 1 base, with 10 bases between them.

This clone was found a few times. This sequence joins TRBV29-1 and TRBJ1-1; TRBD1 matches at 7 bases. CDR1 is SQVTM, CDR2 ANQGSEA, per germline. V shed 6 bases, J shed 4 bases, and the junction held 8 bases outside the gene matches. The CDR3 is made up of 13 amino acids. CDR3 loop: CSVATGIGTEAFF. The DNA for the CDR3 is TGCAGCGTAGCGACAGGGATTGGCACTGAAGCTTTCTTT.

The CDR3 protein is CASSQSRTGSSDTQYF. The CDR3, as DNA: TGCGCCAGCAGCCAATCTAGGACGGGAAGCTCGGATACGCAGTATTTT. The chain joins TRBV4-1 to TRBJ2-3; tentative D call: TRBD2 (5 bases). Trimming took 2 bases from V and 6 from J, leaving 18 bases between them. The length of the CDR3 is 16 residues. Germline CDR1 and CDR2: MGHRA and YSYEKL.

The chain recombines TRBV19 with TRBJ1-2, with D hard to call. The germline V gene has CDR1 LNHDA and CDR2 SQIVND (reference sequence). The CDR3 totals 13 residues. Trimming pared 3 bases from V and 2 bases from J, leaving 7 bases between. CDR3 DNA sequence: TGTGCCAGTAGTATGATGGAAAACTATGGCTACACCTTC. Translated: CASSMMENYGYTF.